What follows describes a single TCR beta chain. The entry originates in a study of technical replicates of blood from a handful of donors. The CDR3 extends over 15 amino acids. Germline loops: CDR1 SGHRS, CDR2 YFSETQ. V shed 4 bases and J 4 bases; nucleotides not matched to a gene: 3. Repertoires were generated with immunoSEQ multiplex PCR, while TCRdb's copy carries only in-frame clones and drops some. The repertoire holds approximately 50,000 clones, with more than 95% as singletons. The chain is built from TRBV5-1 and TRBJ2-2; 11 bases fit TRBD2. This receptor was identified in a human donor in good health. The sequencing sample was made of T cells isolated from PBMCs. CDR3 sequence reads: CASSVAGGITGELFF. The CDR3 DNA follows: TGCGCCAGCAGCGTAGCGGGAGGGATCACCGGGGAGCTGTTTTTT.